This TCR beta chain was documented in a study of tissue T cells after allogeneic stem cell transplantation. Turning to the study itself: Pathologist review favored tissue samples showing histologically apparent lymphocytes.

V was clipped by 4 bases and J by 0 bases, with 14 bases between them. The germline gives CDR1 SGHDT, CDR2 YYEEEE. This CDR3 spans 15 amino acids. Study observations and caveats: Few T cell clones were shared across patients, but motif clusters showed tissue-specific shared signatures. In patients and mice, blood and spleen missed much of tissue repertoire.

Profiled with immunoSEQ multiplex PCR; TCRdb holds only in-frame clones, not every one. The sample holds about 4,300 clones, roughly 66% seen once. This clone was seen once. Its antigen is as yet unknown. The clonotype originates from a male donor aged 60 or older with lung cancer. The chain carries TRBV5-6 and TRBJ2-7; no reliable D call. Specimen: left colon tissue, collected at autopsy. The CDR3 DNA reads as TGTGCCAGCAGCCCCGGATTGCGGATCTCCTACGAGCAGTACTTC. Translation: CASSPGLRISYEQYF. Full variable domain (missing parts from reference TRBV5-6 and TRBJ2-7): DAGVTQSPTHLIKTRGQQVTLRCSPKSGHDTVSWYQQALGQGPQFIFQYYEEEERQRGNFPDRFSGHQFPNYSSELNVNALLLGDSALYLCASSPGLRISYEQYFGPGTRLTVT.